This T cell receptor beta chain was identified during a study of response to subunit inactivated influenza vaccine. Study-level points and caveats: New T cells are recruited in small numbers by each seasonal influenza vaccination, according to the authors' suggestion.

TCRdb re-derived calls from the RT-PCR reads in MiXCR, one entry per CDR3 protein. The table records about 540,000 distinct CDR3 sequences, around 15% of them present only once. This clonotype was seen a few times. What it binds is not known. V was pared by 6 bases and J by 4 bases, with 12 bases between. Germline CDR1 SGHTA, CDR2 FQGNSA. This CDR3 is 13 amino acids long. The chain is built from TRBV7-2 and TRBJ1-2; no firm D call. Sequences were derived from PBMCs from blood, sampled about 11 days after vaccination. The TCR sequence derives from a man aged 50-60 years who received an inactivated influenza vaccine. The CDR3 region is CASRAGSIYGYTF. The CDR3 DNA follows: TGTGCCAGCAGGGCGGGGAGTATCTATGGCTACACCTTC.